The 3 T cell receptor beta chains given below trace back to one sample, sequenced in a study of early stage breast cancer tumors. Produced via immunoSEQ multiplex PCR; TCRdb's table is partial and in-frame only. The sample yields some 72,000 clones, 70% to 85% seen once. Sequenced input: blood. The receptors were gathered from a person between 60 and 69 years old with breast cancer.

The J gene is TRBJ1-6, the V gene TRBV5-4; possibly TRBD1 for D (6 bases). The length of the CDR3 is 15 residues. Germline loops: CDR1 SGHNT, CDR2 YYREEE (reference sequence). Trimming cost V 0 bases and J 6 bases, with 10 bases left between them. CDR3 in amino acids: CASSLGGQSNSPLHF. Here the CDR3 DNA reads TGTGCCAGCAGCTTGGGAGGACAGAGTAATTCACCCCTCCACTTT. Full variable domain (missing parts from reference TRBV5-4 and TRBJ1-6): ETGVTQSPTHLIKTRGQQVTLRCSSQSGHNTVSWYQQALGQGPQFIFQYYREEENGRGNFPPRFSGLQFPNYSSELNVNALELDDSALYLCASSLGGQSNSPLHFGNGTRLTVT.

The chain joins TRBV6-1 to TRBJ1-3, with D possibly TRBD1 on 5 matching bases. V was trimmed by 11 bases and J by 0 bases, leaving 14 bases between them. The germline CDR1 and CDR2 sequences are MNHNS and SASEGT. There are 14 residues in the CDR3. CDR3 coding DNA: TGTGCCTCCACCCCAGGGAACTCTGGAAACACCATATATTTT. It encodes CASTPGNSGNTIYF.

J is TRBJ1-6 and V is TRBV28; TRBD1 matches at 9 bases. Germline CDR1 MDHEN, CDR2 SYDVKM. Unmatched junction bases numbered 10, after V lost 6 bases and J lost 10 bases. CDR3 length: 15 residues. CDR3: CASRGTGPIGSPLHF. CDR3 nucleotides: TGTGCCAGCAGGGGGACAGGGCCTATTGGATCACCCCTCCACTTT.